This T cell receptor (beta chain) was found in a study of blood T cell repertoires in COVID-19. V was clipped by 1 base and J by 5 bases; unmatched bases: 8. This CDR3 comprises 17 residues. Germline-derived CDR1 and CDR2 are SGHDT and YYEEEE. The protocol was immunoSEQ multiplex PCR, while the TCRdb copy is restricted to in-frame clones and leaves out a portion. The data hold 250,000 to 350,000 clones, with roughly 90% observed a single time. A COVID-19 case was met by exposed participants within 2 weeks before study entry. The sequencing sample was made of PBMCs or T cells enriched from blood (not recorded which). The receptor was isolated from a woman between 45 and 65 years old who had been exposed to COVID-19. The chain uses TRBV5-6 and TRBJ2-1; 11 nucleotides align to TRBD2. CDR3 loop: CASSLTRLAGWNNEQFF. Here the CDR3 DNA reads TGTGCCAGCAGCTTGACTCGACTAGCGGGGTGGAACAATGAGCAGTTCTTC. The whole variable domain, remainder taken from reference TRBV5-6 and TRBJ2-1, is DAGVTQSPTHLIKTRGQQVTLRCSPKSGHDTVSWYQQALGQGPQFIFQYYEEEERQRGNFPDRFSGHQFPNYSSELNVNALLLGDSALYLCASSLTRLAGWNNEQFFGPGTRLTVL.